A selection of T cell receptor beta chains follows, all from one sample in a study of blood T cell repertoires in COVID-19. Method: immunoSEQ multiplex PCR; TCRdb's copy keeps in-frame clones and lacks some. The sample includes a few hundred thousand clones, 75% to 90% of them seen just once. The sample comprised peripheral blood. Receptors originate from a woman between 40 and 55 years old who had recovered from COVID-19. The CDR3 runs from the conserved cysteine through the conserved F or W. D genes are given only for firm matches. For some rows the clone size is stated as once, few or many, or as a class when expanded; others skip it.

cdr3_length j_call clone_size d_call v_call cdr3_aa cdr3_nt
15 TRBJ1-1 - - TRBV7-3 CASSLIPGAGTEAFF TGTGCCAGCAGCTTAATCCCAGGAGCGGGCACTGAAGCTTTCTTT
16 TRBJ1-1 - - TRBV28 CASSLAGLDMNTEAFF TGTGCCAGCAGTTTGGCTGGGTTAGACATGAACACTGAAGCTTTCTTT
14 TRBJ1-4 - - TRBV6-6 CASVGEQGREKLFF TGTGCCAGCGTAGGGGAACAGGGTCGGGAAAAACTGTTTTTT
14 TRBJ1-2 few - TRBV4-2 CASSLDDTLYGYTF TGTGCCAGCAGCCTAGACGACACCCTTTATGGCTACACCTTC
18 TRBJ2-2 once - TRBV6-2/TRBV6-3 CASSLIAGALSNTGELFF TGTGCCAGCAGTTTGATCGCGGGCGCTTTGTCGAACACCGGGGAGCTGTTTTTT
17 TRBJ1-1 few TRBD1 TRBV5-1 CASSSYRDRDGNTEAFF TGCGCCAGCAGCTCCTACCGAGACAGGGACGGTAACACTGAAGCTTTCTTT
15 TRBJ2-7 few - TRBV19 CASSLSGVPSYEQYF TGTGCCAGTAGCTTGAGCGGCGTACCCTCCTACGAGCAGTACTTC
14 TRBJ2-7 - - TRBV5-4 CASSLEGGVYEQYF TGTGCCAGCAGCTTGGAGGGGGGGGTTTACGAGCAGTACTTC
14 TRBJ1-1 - - TRBV19 CASSIEGRGTEAFF TGTGCCAGTAGTATAGAAGGCAGAGGAACTGAAGCTTTCTTT
14 TRBJ2-1 - TRBD2 TRBV19 CASSRREPDNEQFF TGTGCCAGTAGTAGGCGGGAGCCCGACAATGAGCAGTTCTTC
18 TRBJ1-6 - TRBD1 TRBV15 CATSEGGSPVSYNSPLHF TGTGCCACCAGCGAAGGGGGCTCGCCCGTCTCCTATAATTCACCCCTCCACTTT
15 TRBJ2-1 - - TRBV7-9 CASSLVRSSYNEQFF TGTGCCAGCAGCTTAGTGCGGAGCTCCTACAATGAGCAGTTCTTC
18 TRBJ1-1 once - TRBV28 CASSFETQGMFSNTEAFF TGTGCCAGCAGTTTCGAGACTCAGGGCATGTTCTCGAACACTGAAGCTTTCTTT
13 TRBJ1-2 - - TRBV15 CATSSTAGNGYTF TGTGCCACCAGCTCGACAGCTGGAAATGGCTACACCTTC
14 TRBJ2-1 - - TRBV9 CASSVTPGGHEQFF TGTGCCAGCAGCGTAACACCAGGTGGCCATGAGCAGTTCTTC
16 TRBJ1-5 - - TRBV6-1 CASSEGRVGYNQPQHF TGTGCCAGCAGTGAAGGCAGGGTCGGGTACAATCAGCCCCAGCATTTT
17 TRBJ1-1 once - TRBV4-1 CASSQGGSVLGNTEAFF TGCGCCAGCAGCCAGGGAGGGAGTGTCTTGGGGAACACTGAAGCTTTCTTT
15 TRBJ2-4 - - TRBV18 CASSGQAAAKNIQYF TGTGCCAGCTCGGGGCAGGCCGCGGCCAAAAACATTCAGTACTTC
11 TRBJ1-2 - - TRBV19 CASSRSYGYTF TGTGCCAGTAGTCGTAGTTATGGCTACACCTTC
17 TRBJ2-7 once TRBD2 TRBV6-1 CASSGASGSLGSYEQYF TGTGCCAGCAGTGGGGCTAGCGGGAGTTTGGGGTCGTACGAGCAGTACTTC
21 TRBJ2-5 - TRBD2 TRBV7-6 CASSLASGRGRAVINQETQYF TGTGCCAGCAGCTTAGCGAGCGGTCGCGGGAGGGCCGTGATCAATCAGGAGACCCAGTACTTC
12 TRBJ2-3 - - TRBV10-3 CAISEGGDTQYF TGTGCCATCAGTGAGGGAGGAGATACGCAGTATTTT
16 TRBJ2-2 few - TRBV23-1 CASRLRGPLNTGELFF TGCGCCAGCCGATTAAGGGGCCCCCTGAACACCGGGGAGCTGTTTTTT
16 TRBJ2-5 - TRBD2 TRBV3-1/TRBV3-2 CASSQAISGGKETQYF TGTGCCAGCAGCCAAGCGATCAGCGGGGGTAAAGAGACCCAGTACTTC
13 TRBJ2-7 - - TRBV27 CASSPQGSYEQYF TGTGCCAGCAGTCCTCAGGGGTCCTACGAGCAGTACTTC
15 TRBJ1-1 once - TRBV7-2 CASSEGQNRVGEAFF TGTGCCAGCAGCGAGGGGCAGAACAGGGTAGGGGAAGCTTTCTTT
14 TRBJ1-4 - - TRBV6-2/TRBV6-3 CASSGQPTNEKLFF TGTGCCAGCAGTGGACAGCCAACTAATGAAAAACTGTTTTTT
17 TRBJ2-1 - TRBD2 TRBV7-3 CASSPTGAGGGMDEQFF TGTGCCAGCAGCCCCACGGGAGCGGGAGGGGGGATGGATGAGCAGTTCTTC
14 TRBJ2-3 - TRBD2 TRBV5-4 CASSRGGSTDTQYF TGTGCCAGCAGCCGCGGGGGTAGCACAGATACGCAGTATTTT
16 TRBJ2-3 - - TRBV7-2 CASSGRAGRSTDTQYF TGTGCCAGCAGCGGAAGGGCGGGAAGGAGCACAGATACGCAGTATTTT
15 TRBJ2-5 - TRBD2 TRBV30 CAWSVQSGSRETQYF TGTGCCTGGAGTGTACAAAGCGGGAGCAGAGAGACCCAGTACTTC
15 TRBJ2-7 - - TRBV28 CASSLNAGASYEQYF TGTGCCAGCAGTTTAAATGCGGGGGCCTCCTACGAGCAGTACTTC
16 TRBJ2-3 - - TRBV9 CASSVHSQGNTDTQYF TGTGCCAGCAGCGTACATTCCCAGGGGAACACAGATACGCAGTATTTT
14 TRBJ1-1 - - TRBV18 CASSPKGQNTEAFF TGTGCCAGCTCACCCAAGGGACAGAACACTGAAGCTTTCTTT
16 TRBJ2-1 - - TRBV29-1 CSVEGASKVLHNEQFF TGCAGCGTTGAAGGGGCTTCAAAGGTGTTGCACAATGAGCAGTTCTTC
13 TRBJ1-1 few - TRBV5-5 CASSLEWGGQAFF TGTGCCAGCAGCTTAGAGTGGGGCGGACAAGCTTTCTTT
14 TRBJ2-7 - - TRBV7-8 CASSLGATAYEQYF TGTGCCAGCAGCTTAGGGGCGACAGCCTACGAGCAGTACTTC
18 TRBJ2-7 - TRBD2 TRBV30 CAWSVPWASGRDSYEQYF TGTGCCTGGAGTGTACCCTGGGCTAGCGGGAGGGACTCCTACGAGCAGTACTTC